These T cell receptor beta chains were read from a single sample in a study of response to subunit inactivated influenza vaccine. One entry per CDR3 protein results from TCRdb running MiXCR on the RT-PCR reads. The top ten hold around 2.8% of the sample, which has about 540,000 distinct CDR3 sequences, less than 25% seen once. These data also formed part of another study, on T cells expressing NK-cell markers.

The specimen was CD4+ T cells sorted from PBMCs, collected 12 days after vaccination. The receptor source for this set is a man in his fifties or sixties who received an inactivated influenza vaccine. The CDR3 runs from the conserved cysteine through the conserved F or W. D genes are given only for firm matches. Some rows have no size entry. The others give once, few or many, or a class for an expanded clone.

>.|TRBV11-2|TRBJ2-1|TRBD1
CASSSSTWGQGRRNEQFF
TGTGCCAGCAGCTCGTCGACCTGGGGACAGGGTCGGCGAAATGAGCAGTTCTTC
>few|TRBV18|TRBJ2-1|.
CASSPHHTSFYNEQFF
TGTGCCAGCTCACCACACCATACTAGCTTTTACAATGAGCAGTTCTTC
>.|TRBV20-1|TRBJ1-6|.
CSARVGGYNSPLHF
TGCAGTGCTAGAGTTGGGGGATATAATTCACCCCTCCACTTT
>few|TRBV15|TRBJ1-2|TRBD1
CATSNTGDYGYTF
TGTGCCACCAGCAACACAGGGGACTATGGCTACACCTTC
>many|TRBV7-2|TRBJ2-2|.
CASSLVVGVNTGELFF
TGTGCCAGCAGCTTAGTTGTCGGGGTGAACACCGGGGAGCTGTTTTTT
>few|TRBV6-5|TRBJ2-7|.
CASSYGGRVYEQYF
TGTGCCAGCAGTTACGGGGGAAGAGTCTACGAGCAGTACTTC
>few|TRBV6-2/TRBV6-3|TRBJ1-1|TRBD1
CASSYMGQGLTEAFF
TGTGCCAGCAGTTACATGGGACAGGGGTTGACTGAAGCTTTCTTT
>few|TRBV7-9|TRBJ2-7|.
CASSTGTASSADYEQYF
TGTGCCAGCAGCACAGGGACGGCCTCTTCAGCGGACTACGAGCAGTACTTC
>.|TRBV20-1|TRBJ2-3|TRBD1
CSAPKPGTGARMDTQYF
TGCAGTGCTCCCAAACCTGGGACAGGGGCGCGCATGGATACGCAGTATTTT
>few|TRBV7-2|TRBJ2-1|TRBD2
CASSLVGTSGNVEQFF
TGTGCCAGCAGCTTAGTTGGGACTAGCGGGAATGTTGAGCAGTTCTTC
>.|TRBV27|TRBJ1-6|.
CASAEWTGNSPLHF
TGTGCCAGTGCGGAATGGACGGGAAATTCACCCCTCCACTTT
>few|TRBV7-2|TRBJ2-3|TRBD2
CASRATSGGLIDTQYF
TGTGCCAGCAGAGCTACTAGCGGGGGTTTAATAGATACGCAGTATTTT
>.|TRBV6-1|TRBJ2-7|TRBD1
CASSKMGTGGSYEQYF
TGTGCCAGCAGCAAAATGGGGACAGGGGGATCCTACGAGCAGTACTTC
>.|TRBV20-1|TRBJ2-7|.
CSASGLHSYEQYF
TGCAGTGCCTCGGGACTCCATTCCTACGAGCAGTACTTC
>few|TRBV6-1|TRBJ2-3|TRBD2
CASSERGGTDTQYF
TGTGCCAGCAGTGAGCGGGGGGGGACAGATACGCAGTATTTT
>.|TRBV20-1|TRBJ2-3|.
CSAKLRSEDTQYF
TGCAGTGCTAAACTGAGGTCGGAAGATACGCAGTATTTT
>.|TRBV6-1|TRBJ2-1|TRBD2
CASSSTGGPSYNEQFF
TGTGCCAGCAGCTCCACGGGGGGGCCATCCTACAATGAGCAGTTCTTC
>few|TRBV12-3/TRBV12-4|TRBJ2-2|TRBD1
CASSSGGATGELFF
TGTGCCAGCAGTTCAGGGGGCGCCACCGGGGAGCTGTTTTTT
>few|TRBV4-2|TRBJ1-2|.
CASSQDLGPRGYGYTF
TGTGCCAGCAGCCAAGATTTGGGCCCGCGGGGCTATGGCTACACCTTC
>few|TRBV20-1|TRBJ2-7|.
CSARDRRGNEQYF
TGCAGTGCTAGAGATAGGAGGGGGAACGAGCAGTACTTC
>.|TRBV5-1|TRBJ2-1|TRBD1
CASSLAPGQRENEQFF
TGCGCCAGCAGCTTGGCACCGGGACAGAGAGAGAATGAGCAGTTCTTC
>few|TRBV4-2|TRBJ2-1|TRBD2
CASSDIAGGAYNEQFF
TGTGCCAGCAGCGATATAGCGGGGGGTGCCTACAATGAGCAGTTCTTC
>.|TRBV7-9|TRBJ2-1|.
CASSLATTHNEQFF
TGTGCCAGCAGCTTAGCGACAACCCACAATGAGCAGTTCTTC
>once|TRBV18|TRBJ2-3|TRBD2
CASSPGLAGGTETQYF
TGTGCCAGCTCACCGGGACTAGCGGGAGGCACAGAAACGCAGTATTTT
>.|TRBV7-2|TRBJ2-7|.
CASSLVLESGYEQYF
TGTGCCAGCAGCTTAGTATTAGAAAGCGGCTACGAGCAGTACTTC
>.|TRBV20-1|TRBJ2-3|TRBD1
CSATRDRVVDTQYF
TGCAGTGCTACCCGGGACAGGGTGGTTGATACGCAGTATTTT
>.|TRBV7-2|TRBJ1-1|TRBD1
CASSDRTGTTTEAFF
TGTGCCAGCAGCGACCGGACAGGGACAACCACTGAAGCTTTCTTT
>.|TRBV6-5|TRBJ2-1|.
CASSYSFNPNEQFF
TGTGCCAGCAGTTATTCGTTTAACCCCAATGAGCAGTTCTTC
>many|TRBV29-1|TRBJ1-2|.
CSLAMASGTYGYTF
TGCAGCCTTGCAATGGCCAGCGGAACCTATGGCTACACCTTC
>.|TRBV7-2|TRBJ2-7|.
CASAPLPRRGEQYF
TGTGCCAGCGCACCCCTCCCCCGACGGGGCGAGCAGTACTTC
>.|TRBV5-1|TRBJ2-6|.
CASSPLLSSGANVLTF
TGCGCCAGCAGCCCCCTACTTAGCTCTGGGGCCAACGTCCTGACTTTC
>few|TRBV7-8|TRBJ2-1|.
CASSWTDGYNEQFF
TGTGCCAGCAGCTGGACGGACGGCTACAATGAGCAGTTCTTC
>.|TRBV29-1|TRBJ2-5|.
CSVEKDPGTQYF
TGCAGCGTTGAAAAGGACCCCGGGACCCAGTACTTC
>few|TRBV30|TRBJ1-3|.
CAWSVGSGNTIYF
TGTGCCTGGAGTGTAGGGTCTGGAAACACCATATATTTT
>.|TRBV14|TRBJ2-5|.
CASSQDRTLQETQYF
TGTGCCAGCAGCCAAGATAGGACCCTCCAAGAGACCCAGTACTTC
>few|TRBV5-1|TRBJ1-4|TRBD1
CASSDPGQGFGKLFF
TGCGCCAGCAGCGACCCGGGACAGGGTTTTGGAAAACTGTTTTTT
>few|TRBV20-1|TRBJ1-5|.
CSARTENQPQHF
TGCAGTGCGCGGACGGAAAATCAGCCCCAGCATTTT
>.|TRBV7-2|TRBJ2-1|.
CASSLANRINEQFF
TGTGCCAGCAGCTTAGCGAACAGAATCAATGAGCAGTTCTTC
>.|TRBV5-5|TRBJ1-6|TRBD1
CASSQMGQGYSPLHF
TGTGCCAGCAGCCAGATGGGACAGGGCTATTCACCCCTCCACTTT
>once|TRBV12-3/TRBV12-4|TRBJ1-4|.
CASSQHGATNEKLFF
TGTGCCAGCAGTCAACACGGTGCAACTAATGAAAAACTGTTTTTT
>few|TRBV20-1|TRBJ2-5|.
CSAMGGTGSQETQYF
TGCAGTGCTATGGGGGGAACAGGGTCCCAAGAGACCCAGTACTTC
>.|TRBV7-2|TRBJ2-2|TRBD2
CASSSWTSKPGELFF
TGTGCCAGCAGCAGCTGGACTAGTAAGCCCGGGGAGCTGTTTTTT
>many|TRBV25-1|TRBJ2-5|.
CASQMEETQYF
TGTGCCAGCCAGATGGAGGAGACCCAGTACTTC
>.|TRBV3-1|TRBJ2-2|.
CASSLKGGWNTGELFF
TGTGCCAGCAGCCTGAAGGGGGGCTGGAACACCGGGGAGCTGTTTTTT
>few|TRBV2|TRBJ2-1|.
CASSERWSSYNEQFF
TGTGCCAGCAGTGAGAGGTGGTCGTCCTACAATGAGCAGTTCTTC
>few|TRBV29-1|TRBJ2-2|TRBD2
CSVVGGGVITGELFF
TGCAGCGTTGTGGGGGGAGGGGTGATCACCGGGGAGCTGTTTTTT
>.|TRBV7-2|TRBJ2-5|.
CASSLYLGQETQYF
TGTGCCAGCAGCTTATACTTGGGCCAAGAGACCCAGTACTTC
>.|TRBV25-1|TRBJ1-1|.
CASSVPGGGNTEAFF
TGTGCCAGCAGTGTTCCCGGGGGCGGAAACACTGAAGCTTTCTTT